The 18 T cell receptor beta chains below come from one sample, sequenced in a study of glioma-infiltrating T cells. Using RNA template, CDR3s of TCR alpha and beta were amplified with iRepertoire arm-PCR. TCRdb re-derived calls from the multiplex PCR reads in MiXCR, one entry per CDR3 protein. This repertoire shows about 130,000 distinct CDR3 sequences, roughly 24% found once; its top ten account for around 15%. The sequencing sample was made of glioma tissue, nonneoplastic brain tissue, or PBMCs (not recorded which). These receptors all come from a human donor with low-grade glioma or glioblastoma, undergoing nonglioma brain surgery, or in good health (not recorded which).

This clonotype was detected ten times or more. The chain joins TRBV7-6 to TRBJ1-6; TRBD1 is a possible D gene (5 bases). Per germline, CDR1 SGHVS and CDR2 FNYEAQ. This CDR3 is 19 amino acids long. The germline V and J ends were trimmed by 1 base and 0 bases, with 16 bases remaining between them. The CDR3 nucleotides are TGTGCCAGCAGCTTAGGCGGCACGGGACCGAGCTCCTATAATTCACCCCTCCACTTT. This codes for CASSLGGTGPSSYNSPLHF.

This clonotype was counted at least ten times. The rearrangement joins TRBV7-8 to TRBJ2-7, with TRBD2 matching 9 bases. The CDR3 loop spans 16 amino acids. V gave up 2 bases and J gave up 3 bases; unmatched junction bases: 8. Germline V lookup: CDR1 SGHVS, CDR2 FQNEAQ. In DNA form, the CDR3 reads TGTGCCAGCAGCTTATTGTCGGGACTAGCAGACTACGAGCAGTACTTC. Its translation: CASSLLSGLADYEQYF. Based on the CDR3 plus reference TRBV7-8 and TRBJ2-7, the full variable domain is GAGVSQSPRYKVAKRGQDVALRCDPISGHVSLFWYQQALGQGPEFLTYFQNEAQLDKSGLPSDRFFAERPEGSVSTLKIQRTQQEDSAVYLCASSLLSGLADYEQYFGPGTRLTVT.

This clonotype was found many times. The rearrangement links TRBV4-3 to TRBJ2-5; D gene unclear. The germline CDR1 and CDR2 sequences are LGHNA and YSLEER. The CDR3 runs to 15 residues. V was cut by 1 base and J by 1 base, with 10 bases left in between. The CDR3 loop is CASSQVHGPQETQYF. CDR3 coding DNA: TGCGCCAGCAGCCAAGTGCACGGGCCCCAAGAGACCCAGTACTTC.

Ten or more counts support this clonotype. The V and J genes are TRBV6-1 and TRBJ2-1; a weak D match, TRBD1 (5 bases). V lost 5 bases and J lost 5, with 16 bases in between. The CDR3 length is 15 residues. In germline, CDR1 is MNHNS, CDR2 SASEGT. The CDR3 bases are TGTGCCAGCAGTAAATCGACCCTAGGGGACAATGAGCAGTTCTTC. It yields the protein CASSKSTLGDNEQFF.

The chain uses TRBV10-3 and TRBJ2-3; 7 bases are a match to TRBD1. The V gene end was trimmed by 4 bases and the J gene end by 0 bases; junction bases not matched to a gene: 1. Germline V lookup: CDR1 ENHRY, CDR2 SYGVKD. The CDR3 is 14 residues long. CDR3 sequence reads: CAISVGQSTDTQYF. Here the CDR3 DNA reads TGTGCCATCAGTGTGGGACAGAGCACAGATACGCAGTATTTT.

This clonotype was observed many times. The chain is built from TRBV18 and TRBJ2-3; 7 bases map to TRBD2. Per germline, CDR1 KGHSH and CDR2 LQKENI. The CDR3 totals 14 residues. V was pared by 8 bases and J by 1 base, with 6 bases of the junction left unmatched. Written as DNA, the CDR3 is TGTGCCAGCAGCCCAGGACTAGGCACAGATACGCAGTATTTT. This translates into CASSPGLGTDTQYF.

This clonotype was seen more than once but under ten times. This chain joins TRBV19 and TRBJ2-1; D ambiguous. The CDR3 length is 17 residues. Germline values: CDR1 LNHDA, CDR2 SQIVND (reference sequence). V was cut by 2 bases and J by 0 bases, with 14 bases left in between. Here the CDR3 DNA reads TGTGCCAGTAGTATATTAAGTTATGGGGACTCCTACAATGAGCAGTTCTTC. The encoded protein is CASSILSYGDSYNEQFF.

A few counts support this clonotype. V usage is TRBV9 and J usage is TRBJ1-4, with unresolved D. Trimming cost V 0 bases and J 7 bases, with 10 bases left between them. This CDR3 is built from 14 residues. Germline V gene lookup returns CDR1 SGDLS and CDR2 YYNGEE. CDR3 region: CASSVVGDAEKLFF. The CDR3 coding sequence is TGTGCCAGCAGCGTAGTTGGGGATGCTGAAAAACTGTTTTTT.

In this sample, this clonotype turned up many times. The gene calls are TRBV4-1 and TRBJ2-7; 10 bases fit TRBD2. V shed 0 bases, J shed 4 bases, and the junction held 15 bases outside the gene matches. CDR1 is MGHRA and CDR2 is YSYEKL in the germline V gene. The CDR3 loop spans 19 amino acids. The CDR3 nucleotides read TGCGCCAGCAGCCAAGATCTCCCGATAGCGGGAGGCTCCGCTTACGAGCAGTACTTC. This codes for CASSQDLPIAGGSAYEQYF.

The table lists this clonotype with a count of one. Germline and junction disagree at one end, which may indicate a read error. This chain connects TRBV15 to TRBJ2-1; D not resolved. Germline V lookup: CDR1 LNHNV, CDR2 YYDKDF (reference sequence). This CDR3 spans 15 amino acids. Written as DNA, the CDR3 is TGTGCCACCAGCAGAGATCAACCCTCCTGCAATGAGCAGTTCTTC. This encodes CATSRDQPSCNEQFF.

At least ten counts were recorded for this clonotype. The CDR3 nucleotides read TGTGCCAGCAAGGCCGCAGTCATCAACGAGCAGTACTTC. It yields the protein CASKAAVINEQYF. The gene calls are TRBV12-3 or TRBV12-4 and TRBJ2-7; D is unclear. The CDR3 sequence is 13 residues long. The germline V and J ends were trimmed by 7 bases and 5 bases, with 15 bases remaining between them.

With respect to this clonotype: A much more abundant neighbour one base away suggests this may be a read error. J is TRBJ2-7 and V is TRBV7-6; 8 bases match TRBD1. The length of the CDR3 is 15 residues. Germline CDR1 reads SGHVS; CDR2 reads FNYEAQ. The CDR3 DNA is TGTGTCAGCAGCTGGGACCGGGACAGGATTTACGAGCAGTACTTC. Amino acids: CVSSWDRDRIYEQYF.

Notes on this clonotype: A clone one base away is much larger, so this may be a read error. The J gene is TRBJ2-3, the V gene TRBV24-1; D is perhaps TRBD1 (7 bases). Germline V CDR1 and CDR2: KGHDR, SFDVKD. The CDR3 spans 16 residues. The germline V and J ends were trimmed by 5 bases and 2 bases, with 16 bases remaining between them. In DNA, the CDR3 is TGTGCCACCAGTGGCAGACAGGGAGGATTCACAGATACGCAGTATTTT. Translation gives CATSGRQGGFTDTQYF.

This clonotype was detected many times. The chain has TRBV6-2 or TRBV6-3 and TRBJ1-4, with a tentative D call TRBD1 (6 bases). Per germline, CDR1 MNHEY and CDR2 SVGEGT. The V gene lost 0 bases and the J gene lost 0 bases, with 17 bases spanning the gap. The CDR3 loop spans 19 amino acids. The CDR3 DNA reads TGTGCCAGCAGTTACTCTTCAGGGACAACCTTTGCAACTAATGAAAAACTGTTTTTT. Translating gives CASSYSSGTTFATNEKLFF.

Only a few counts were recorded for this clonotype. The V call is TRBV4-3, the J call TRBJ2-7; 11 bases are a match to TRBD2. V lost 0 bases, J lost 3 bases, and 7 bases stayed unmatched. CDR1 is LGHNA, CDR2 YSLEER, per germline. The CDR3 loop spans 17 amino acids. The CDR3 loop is CASSQEWLAGGNYEQYF. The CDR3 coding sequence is TGCGCCAGCAGCCAAGAATGGCTAGCGGGAGGTAACTACGAGCAGTACTTC.

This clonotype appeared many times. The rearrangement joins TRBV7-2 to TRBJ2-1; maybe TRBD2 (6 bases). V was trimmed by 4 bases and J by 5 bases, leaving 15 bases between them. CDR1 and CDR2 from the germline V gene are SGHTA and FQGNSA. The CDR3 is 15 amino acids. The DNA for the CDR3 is TGTGCCAGCAGCTCCAACGCGGGGACCCACAATGAGCAGTTCTTC. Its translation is CASSSNAGTHNEQFF.

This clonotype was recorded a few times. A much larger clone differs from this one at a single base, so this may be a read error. The CDR3 loop reads CASSAGVSYEQYF. CDR3 DNA sequence: TGTGCCAGCAGTGCCGGGGTCTCCTACGAGCAGTACTTC. V is TRBV12-3 or TRBV12-4 and J is TRBJ2-7; a weak D match, TRBD2 (5 bases). The CDR3 extends over 13 amino acids. V lost 5 bases to trimming and J lost 0 bases, with 8 bases between them.

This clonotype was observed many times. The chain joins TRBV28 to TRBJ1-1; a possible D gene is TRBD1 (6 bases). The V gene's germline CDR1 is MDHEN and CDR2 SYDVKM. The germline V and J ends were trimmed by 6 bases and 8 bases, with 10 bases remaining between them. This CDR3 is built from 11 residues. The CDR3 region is CASRLGTEAFF. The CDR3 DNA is TGTGCCAGCAGACTCGGGACAGAAGCTTTCTTT.